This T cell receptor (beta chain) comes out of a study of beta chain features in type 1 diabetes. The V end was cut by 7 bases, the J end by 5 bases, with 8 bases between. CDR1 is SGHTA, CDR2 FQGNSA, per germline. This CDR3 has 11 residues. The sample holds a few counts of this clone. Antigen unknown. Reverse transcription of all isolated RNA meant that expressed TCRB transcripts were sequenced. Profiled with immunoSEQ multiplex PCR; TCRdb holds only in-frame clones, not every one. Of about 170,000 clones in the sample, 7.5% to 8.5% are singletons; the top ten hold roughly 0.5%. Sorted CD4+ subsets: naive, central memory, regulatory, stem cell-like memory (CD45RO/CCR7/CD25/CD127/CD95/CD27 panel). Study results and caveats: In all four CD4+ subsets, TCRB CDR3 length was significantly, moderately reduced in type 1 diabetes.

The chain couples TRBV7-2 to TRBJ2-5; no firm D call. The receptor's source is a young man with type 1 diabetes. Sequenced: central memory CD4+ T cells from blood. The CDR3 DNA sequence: TGTGCCAGCACCACCCGGGAGACCCAGTACTTC. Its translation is CASTTRETQYF.